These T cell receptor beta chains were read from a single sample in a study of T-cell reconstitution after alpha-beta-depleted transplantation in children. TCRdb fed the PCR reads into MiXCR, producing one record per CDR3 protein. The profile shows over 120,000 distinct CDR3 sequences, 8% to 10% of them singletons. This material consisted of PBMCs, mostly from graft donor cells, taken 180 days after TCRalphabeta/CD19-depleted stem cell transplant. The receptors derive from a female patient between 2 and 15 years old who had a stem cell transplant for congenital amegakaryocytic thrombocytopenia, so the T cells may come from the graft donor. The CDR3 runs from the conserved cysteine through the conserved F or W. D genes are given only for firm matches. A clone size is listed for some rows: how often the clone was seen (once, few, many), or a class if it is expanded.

CDR3 protein: CASTAGPQRADQETQYF
CDR3 DNA: TGCGCCAGCACTGCCGGGCCTCAAAGAGCCGATCAAGAGACCCAGTACTTC
D gene: .
clone size: many
J gene: TRBJ2-5
V gene: TRBV10-2

CDR3 protein: CASSFQGTYEQYF
CDR3 DNA: TGTGCCAGCAGCTTTCAGGGGACCTACGAGCAGTACTTC
D gene: .
clone size: many
J gene: TRBJ2-7
V gene: TRBV5-5

CDR3 protein: CASRTGNLQETQYF
CDR3 DNA: TGTGCCAGCAGGACAGGGAACTTACAAGAGACCCAGTACTTC
D gene: TRBD1
clone size: many
J gene: TRBJ2-5
V gene: TRBV28

CDR3 protein: CSARKTGVVGLGAFF
CDR3 DNA: TGCAGTGCTAGAAAGACAGGGGTGGTAGGGTTGGGCGCTTTCTTT
D gene: TRBD1
clone size: few
J gene: TRBJ1-1
V gene: TRBV20-1

CDR3 protein: CSVEDLPRRVYGYTF
CDR3 DNA: TGCAGCGTTGAAGACCTCCCTAGGAGAGTTTACGGCTACACCTTC
D gene: .
clone size: many
J gene: TRBJ1-2
V gene: TRBV29-1

CDR3 protein: CSVEIRRESGETQYF
CDR3 DNA: TGCAGCGTTGAAATCCGGCGGGAGTCAGGGGAGACCCAGTACTTC
D gene: TRBD2
clone size: many
J gene: TRBJ2-5
V gene: TRBV29-1

CDR3 protein: CASSQVRGRGVREQFF
CDR3 DNA: TGCGCCAGCAGCCAAGTTAGGGGGCGTGGGGTACGTGAGCAGTTCTTC
D gene: TRBD1
clone size: many
J gene: TRBJ2-1
V gene: TRBV4-3

CDR3 protein: CAWNAGGRNSPLHF
CDR3 DNA: TGTGCCTGGAATGCCGGGGGTCGTAATTCACCCCTCCACTTT
D gene: .
clone size: many
J gene: TRBJ1-6
V gene: TRBV30

CDR3 protein: CASSVGVWGQPQHF
CDR3 DNA: TGTGCCAGCAGTGTGGGGGTGTGGGGTCAGCCCCAGCATTTT
D gene: .
clone size: few
J gene: TRBJ1-5
V gene: TRBV6-1

CDR3 protein: CASKSSGELFF
CDR3 DNA: TGTGCCAGCAAGTCGAGCGGGGAGCTGTTTTTT
D gene: .
clone size: .
J gene: TRBJ2-2
V gene: TRBV28

CDR3 protein: CASSPGPGDEAFF
CDR3 DNA: TGTGCCAGCAGCCCGGGGCCAGGGGATGAAGCTTTCTTT
D gene: .
clone size: many
J gene: TRBJ1-1
V gene: TRBV5-5

CDR3 protein: CASSLRDRAWGPNTEAFF
CDR3 DNA: TGCGCCAGCAGCTTGAGGGACAGGGCCTGGGGACCCAACACTGAAGCTTTCTTT
D gene: TRBD1
clone size: many
J gene: TRBJ1-1
V gene: TRBV5-1

CDR3 protein: CASSSETGADTQYF
CDR3 DNA: TGTGCCAGCAGCTCGGAAACAGGCGCCGATACGCAGTATTTT
D gene: .
clone size: .
J gene: TRBJ2-3
V gene: TRBV7-2

CDR3 protein: CASSLTFNLGNYGYTF
CDR3 DNA: TGTGCCAGCAGCTTGACTTTCAACCTGGGGAACTATGGCTACACCTTC
D gene: .
clone size: .
J gene: TRBJ1-2
V gene: TRBV11-3

CDR3 protein: CASSLLPSGRNGFPQYF
CDR3 DNA: TGTGCCAGCAGCTTGCTACCTAGCGGACGAAACGGCTTTCCGCAGTATTTT
D gene: TRBD2
clone size: few
J gene: TRBJ2-3
V gene: TRBV7-2

CDR3 protein: CASRRESYEQYF
CDR3 DNA: TGCGCCAGCAGAAGGGAATCCTACGAGCAGTACTTC
D gene: .
clone size: many
J gene: TRBJ2-7
V gene: TRBV5-1

CDR3 protein: CAMSLGTKPLYGEQFF
CDR3 DNA: TGTGCCATGAGCCTCGGGACTAAGCCCCTCTATGGCGAGCAGTTCTTC
D gene: TRBD2
clone size: .
J gene: TRBJ2-1
V gene: TRBV7-9

CDR3 protein: CSAAPSIAALSSYKQYF
CDR3 DNA: TGCAGTGCCGCTCCCTCCATAGCGGCCTTAAGCTCCTACAAGCAGTACTTC
D gene: .
clone size: .
J gene: TRBJ2-7
V gene: TRBV20-1

CDR3 protein: CATSDAGTGSNQPQHF
CDR3 DNA: TGTGCCACCAGTGATGCTGGGACAGGGTCTAATCAGCCCCAGCATTTT
D gene: TRBD1
clone size: few
J gene: TRBJ1-5
V gene: TRBV24-1

CDR3 protein: CASSQGALGAGELFF
CDR3 DNA: TGTGCCAGCAGCCAGGGGGCTTTAGGAGCCGGGGAGCTGTTTTTT
D gene: TRBD1
clone size: many
J gene: TRBJ2-2
V gene: TRBV2

CDR3 protein: CASSTTGPQGFF
CDR3 DNA: TGCGCCAGCAGTACTACCGGGCCCCAGGGATTTTTT
D gene: .
clone size: once
J gene: TRBJ2-2
V gene: TRBV10-2

CDR3 protein: CASSQDGGRAWFF
CDR3 DNA: TGTGCCAGCAGCCAAGATGGCGGGAGGGCCTGGTTCTTC
D gene: TRBD2
clone size: many
J gene: TRBJ2-1
V gene: TRBV3-1

CDR3 protein: CASSLIGGSPGANVLTF
CDR3 DNA: TGTGCCAGCAGTTTGATCGGGGGGTCACCTGGGGCCAACGTCCTGACTTTC
D gene: TRBD2
clone size: many
J gene: TRBJ2-6
V gene: TRBV27

CDR3 protein: CAWSGFLRLSNEQFF
CDR3 DNA: TGTGCCTGGAGTGGTTTCTTGCGATTGAGTAATGAGCAGTTCTTC
D gene: .
clone size: .
J gene: TRBJ2-1
V gene: TRBV30

CDR3 protein: CASGRVGGGELFF
CDR3 DNA: TGTGCCAGCGGCAGGGTTGGAGGCGGGGAGCTGTTTTTT
D gene: .
clone size: many
J gene: TRBJ2-2
V gene: TRBV6-1

CDR3 protein: CARLPHGTGDTGELFF
CDR3 DNA: TGTGCCCGCCTCCCCCACGGGACAGGGGACACCGGGGAGCTGTTTTTT
D gene: TRBD1
clone size: .
J gene: TRBJ2-2
V gene: TRBV10-3

CDR3 protein: CASSHLSPPGANVLTF
CDR3 DNA: TGCGCCAGCAGCCATTTATCGCCTCCCGGGGCCAACGTCCTGACTTTC
D gene: .
clone size: many
J gene: TRBJ2-6
V gene: TRBV4-1

CDR3 protein: CASSRSLAESSYNEQFF
CDR3 DNA: TGTGCCAGCAGCCGCAGTTTAGCGGAGAGCTCCTACAATGAGCAGTTCTTC
D gene: .
clone size: many
J gene: TRBJ2-1
V gene: TRBV7-2

CDR3 protein: CASKGPRGSSYNSPLHF
CDR3 DNA: TGTGCCAGCAAGGGGCCCCGAGGAAGCTCCTATAATTCACCCCTCCACTTT
D gene: .
clone size: many
J gene: TRBJ1-6
V gene: TRBV3-1

CDR3 protein: CASRWSSSGRELFF
CDR3 DNA: TGTGCCAGCAGATGGAGTTCTAGCGGGAGGGAGCTGTTTTTT
D gene: TRBD2
clone size: many
J gene: TRBJ2-2
V gene: TRBV6-1

CDR3 protein: CASSLATFSSYEQYF
CDR3 DNA: TGTGCCAGCAGCTTGGCGACTTTTTCCTCCTACGAGCAGTACTTC
D gene: .
clone size: few
J gene: TRBJ2-7
V gene: TRBV5-6

CDR3 protein: CASSLSQGGTPNGYTF
CDR3 DNA: TGTGCCAGCAGTTTATCTCAAGGAGGGACCCCGAATGGCTACACCTTC
D gene: .
clone size: .
J gene: TRBJ1-2
V gene: TRBV12-3/TRBV12-4

CDR3 protein: CSARDPGAASEQYF
CDR3 DNA: TGCAGTGCTAGAGATCCAGGAGCGGCCTCCGAGCAGTACTTC
D gene: .
clone size: .
J gene: TRBJ2-7
V gene: TRBV20-1

CDR3 protein: CASSFGWGQFF
CDR3 DNA: TGTGCCAGCAGTTTTGGATGGGGGCAGTTCTTC
D gene: .
clone size: once
J gene: TRBJ2-1
V gene: TRBV21-1

CDR3 protein: CSARVGLGEQFF
CDR3 DNA: TGCAGTGCTAGGGTCGGGTTGGGAGAGCAGTTCTTC
D gene: .
clone size: many
J gene: TRBJ2-1
V gene: TRBV20-1

CDR3 protein: CASSWGGENQPQHF
CDR3 DNA: TGTGCCAGCAGTTGGGGCGGGGAGAATCAGCCCCAGCATTTT
D gene: .
clone size: .
J gene: TRBJ1-5
V gene: TRBV27

CDR3 protein: CASSRRLGETQYF
CDR3 DNA: TGTGCCAGCAGCCGTAGACTGGGAGAGACCCAGTACTTC
D gene: .
clone size: .
J gene: TRBJ2-5
V gene: TRBV14

CDR3 protein: CASSLLGAQVTGELFF
CDR3 DNA: TGCGCCAGCAGCTTGTTGGGAGCGCAGGTCACCGGGGAGCTGTTTTTT
D gene: .
clone size: few
J gene: TRBJ2-2
V gene: TRBV5-1

CDR3 protein: CASSQAYYEQYF
CDR3 DNA: TGTGCCAGCAGCCAGGCCTATTACGAGCAGTACTTC
D gene: .
clone size: many
J gene: TRBJ2-7
V gene: TRBV5-4

CDR3 protein: CASSLNSGGALVYF
CDR3 DNA: TGTGCCAGCAGCCTGAATTCAGGGGGCGCTTTGGTGTATTTT
D gene: TRBD1
clone size: .
J gene: TRBJ2-3
V gene: TRBV5-4

CDR3 protein: CASILRGVEQPQHF
CDR3 DNA: TGTGCCAGCATTTTAAGAGGGGTCGAACAGCCCCAGCATTTT
D gene: .
clone size: .
J gene: TRBJ1-5
V gene: TRBV12-3/TRBV12-4

CDR3 protein: CASSVDRGIEKLFF
CDR3 DNA: TGTGCCAGCAGCGTCGACAGGGGTATTGAAAAACTGTTTTTT
D gene: TRBD1
clone size: few
J gene: TRBJ1-4
V gene: TRBV9